The present T cell receptor beta chain was sequenced within a study of T cell responses to AZD1222 COVID-19 vaccine. Overall study results and limits: Reports indicate that nearly half of spike-specific TCRs are directed at unmutated variant regions. Scientists sampled the repertoires only once the peak T cell response had passed. Clonal diversity was possibly underestimated; the donors were predominantly white British and more often female.

The CDR3 is 13 residues long. V was cut by 4 bases and J by 7 bases, with 14 bases left in between. Germline CDR1 is SGHRS and CDR2 is YFSETQ. Notes on this clone: Antigen: not known.

Data came from immunoSEQ multiplex PCR; TCRdb stores just in-frame clones and leaves some out. Found here are 150,000 or so clones, 82% of them singletons; the top ten hold around 4.1%. This receptor was taken from an adult in good health. Sequences were derived from peripheral blood, sampled on day 0 of MenACWY control vaccination. The chain joins TRBV5-1 to TRBJ1-2; D not certain. The chain's CDR3 is CASSPPRGSGYTF. CDR3 DNA sequence: TGCGCCAGCAGCCCCCCAAGAGGGTCTGGCTACACCTTC.